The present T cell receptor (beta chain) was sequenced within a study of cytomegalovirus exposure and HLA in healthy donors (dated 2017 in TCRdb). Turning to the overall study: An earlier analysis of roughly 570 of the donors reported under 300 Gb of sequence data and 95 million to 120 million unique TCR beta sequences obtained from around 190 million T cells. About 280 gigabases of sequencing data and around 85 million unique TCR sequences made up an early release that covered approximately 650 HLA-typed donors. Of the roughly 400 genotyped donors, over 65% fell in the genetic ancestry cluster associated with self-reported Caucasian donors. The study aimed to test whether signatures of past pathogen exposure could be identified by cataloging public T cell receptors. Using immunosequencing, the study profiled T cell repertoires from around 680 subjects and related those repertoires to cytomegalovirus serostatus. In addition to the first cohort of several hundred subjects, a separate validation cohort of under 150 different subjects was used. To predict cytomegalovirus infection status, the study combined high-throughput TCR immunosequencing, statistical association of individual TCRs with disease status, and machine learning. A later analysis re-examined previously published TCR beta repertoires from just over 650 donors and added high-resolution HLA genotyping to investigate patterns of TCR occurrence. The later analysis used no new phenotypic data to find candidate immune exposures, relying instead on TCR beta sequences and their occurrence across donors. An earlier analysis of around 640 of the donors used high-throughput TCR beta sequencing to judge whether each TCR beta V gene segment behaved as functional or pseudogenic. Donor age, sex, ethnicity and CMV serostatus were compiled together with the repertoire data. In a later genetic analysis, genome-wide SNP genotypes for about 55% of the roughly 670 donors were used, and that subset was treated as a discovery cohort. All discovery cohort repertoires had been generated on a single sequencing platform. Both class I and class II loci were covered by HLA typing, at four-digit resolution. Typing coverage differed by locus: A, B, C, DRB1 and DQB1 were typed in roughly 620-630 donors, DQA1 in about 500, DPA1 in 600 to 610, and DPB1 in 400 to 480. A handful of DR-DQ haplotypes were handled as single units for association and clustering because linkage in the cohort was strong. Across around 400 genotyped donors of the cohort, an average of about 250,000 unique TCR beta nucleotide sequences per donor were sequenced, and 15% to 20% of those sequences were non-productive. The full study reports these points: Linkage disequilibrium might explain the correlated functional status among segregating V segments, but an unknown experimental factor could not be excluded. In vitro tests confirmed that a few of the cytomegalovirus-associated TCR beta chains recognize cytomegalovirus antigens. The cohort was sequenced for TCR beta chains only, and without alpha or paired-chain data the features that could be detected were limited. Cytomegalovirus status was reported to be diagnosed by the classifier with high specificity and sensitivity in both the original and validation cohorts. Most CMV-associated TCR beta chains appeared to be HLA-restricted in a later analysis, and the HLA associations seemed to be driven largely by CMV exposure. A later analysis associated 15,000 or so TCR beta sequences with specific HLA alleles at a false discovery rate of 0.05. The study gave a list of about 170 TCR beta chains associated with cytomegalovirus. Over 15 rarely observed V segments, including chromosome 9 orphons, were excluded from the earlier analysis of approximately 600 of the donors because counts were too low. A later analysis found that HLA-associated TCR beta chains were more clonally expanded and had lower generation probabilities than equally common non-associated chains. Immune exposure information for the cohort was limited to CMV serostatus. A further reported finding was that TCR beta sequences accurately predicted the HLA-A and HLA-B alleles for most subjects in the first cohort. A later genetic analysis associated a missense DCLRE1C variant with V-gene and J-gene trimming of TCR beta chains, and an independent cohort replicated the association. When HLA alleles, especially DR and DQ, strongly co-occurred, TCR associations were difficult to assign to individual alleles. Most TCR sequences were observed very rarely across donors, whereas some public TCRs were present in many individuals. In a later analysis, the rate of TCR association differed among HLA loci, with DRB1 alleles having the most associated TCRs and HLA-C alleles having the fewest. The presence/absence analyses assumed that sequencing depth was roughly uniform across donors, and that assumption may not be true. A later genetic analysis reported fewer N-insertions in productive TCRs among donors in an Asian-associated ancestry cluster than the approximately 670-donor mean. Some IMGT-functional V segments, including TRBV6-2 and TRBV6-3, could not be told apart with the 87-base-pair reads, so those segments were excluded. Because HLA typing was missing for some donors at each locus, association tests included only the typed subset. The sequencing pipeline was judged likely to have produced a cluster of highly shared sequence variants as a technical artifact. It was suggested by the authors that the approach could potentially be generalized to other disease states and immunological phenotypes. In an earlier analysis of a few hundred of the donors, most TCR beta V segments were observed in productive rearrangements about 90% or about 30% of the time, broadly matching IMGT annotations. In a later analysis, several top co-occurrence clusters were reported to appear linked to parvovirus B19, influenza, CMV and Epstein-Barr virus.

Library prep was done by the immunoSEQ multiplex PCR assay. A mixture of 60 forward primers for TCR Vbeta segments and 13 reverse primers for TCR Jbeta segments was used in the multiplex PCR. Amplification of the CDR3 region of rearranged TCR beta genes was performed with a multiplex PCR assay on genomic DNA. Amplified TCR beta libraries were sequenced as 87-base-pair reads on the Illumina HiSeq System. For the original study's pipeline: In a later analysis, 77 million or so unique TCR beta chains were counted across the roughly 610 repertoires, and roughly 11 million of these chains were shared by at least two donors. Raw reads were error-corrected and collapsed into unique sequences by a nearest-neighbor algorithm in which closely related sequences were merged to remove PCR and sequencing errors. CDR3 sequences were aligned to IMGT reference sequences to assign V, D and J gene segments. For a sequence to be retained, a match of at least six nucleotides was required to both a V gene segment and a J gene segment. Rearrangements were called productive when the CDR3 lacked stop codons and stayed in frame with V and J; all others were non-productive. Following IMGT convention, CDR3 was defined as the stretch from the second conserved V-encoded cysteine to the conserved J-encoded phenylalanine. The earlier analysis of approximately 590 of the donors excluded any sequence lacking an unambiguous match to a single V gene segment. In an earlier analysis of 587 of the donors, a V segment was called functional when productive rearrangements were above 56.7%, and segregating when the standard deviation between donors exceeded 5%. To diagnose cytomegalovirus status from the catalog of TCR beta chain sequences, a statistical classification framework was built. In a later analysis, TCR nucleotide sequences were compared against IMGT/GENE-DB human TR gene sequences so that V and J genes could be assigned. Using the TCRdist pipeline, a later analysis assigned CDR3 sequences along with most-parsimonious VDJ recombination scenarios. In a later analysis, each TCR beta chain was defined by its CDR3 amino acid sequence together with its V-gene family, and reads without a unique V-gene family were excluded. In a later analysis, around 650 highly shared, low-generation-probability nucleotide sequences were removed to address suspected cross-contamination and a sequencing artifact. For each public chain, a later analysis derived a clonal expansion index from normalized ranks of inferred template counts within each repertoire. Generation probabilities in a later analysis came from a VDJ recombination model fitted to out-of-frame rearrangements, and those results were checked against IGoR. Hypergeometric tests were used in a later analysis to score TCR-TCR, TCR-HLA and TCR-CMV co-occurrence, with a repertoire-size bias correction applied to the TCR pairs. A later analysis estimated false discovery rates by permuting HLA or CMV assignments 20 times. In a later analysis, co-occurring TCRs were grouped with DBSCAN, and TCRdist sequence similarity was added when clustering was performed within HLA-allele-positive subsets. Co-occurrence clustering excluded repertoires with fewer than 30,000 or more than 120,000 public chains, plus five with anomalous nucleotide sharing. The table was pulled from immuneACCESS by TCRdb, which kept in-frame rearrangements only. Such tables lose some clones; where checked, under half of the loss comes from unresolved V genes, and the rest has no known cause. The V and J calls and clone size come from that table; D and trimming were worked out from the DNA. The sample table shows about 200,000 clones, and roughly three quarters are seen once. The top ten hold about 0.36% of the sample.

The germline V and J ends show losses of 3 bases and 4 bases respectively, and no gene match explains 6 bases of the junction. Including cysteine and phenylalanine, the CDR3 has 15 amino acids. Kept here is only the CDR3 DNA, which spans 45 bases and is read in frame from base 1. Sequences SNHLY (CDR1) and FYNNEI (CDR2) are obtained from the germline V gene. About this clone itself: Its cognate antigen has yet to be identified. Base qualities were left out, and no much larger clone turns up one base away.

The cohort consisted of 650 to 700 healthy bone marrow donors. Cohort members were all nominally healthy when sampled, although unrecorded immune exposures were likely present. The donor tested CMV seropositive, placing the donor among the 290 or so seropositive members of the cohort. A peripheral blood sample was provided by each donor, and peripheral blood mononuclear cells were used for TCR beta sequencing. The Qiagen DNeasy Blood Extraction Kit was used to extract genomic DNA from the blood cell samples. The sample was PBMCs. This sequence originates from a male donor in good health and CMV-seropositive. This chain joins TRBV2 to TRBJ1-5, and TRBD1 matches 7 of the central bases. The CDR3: CASSEPGQRNQPQHF. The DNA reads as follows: TGTGCCAGCAGTGAGCCGGGACAGCGAAATCAGCCCCAGCATTTT.